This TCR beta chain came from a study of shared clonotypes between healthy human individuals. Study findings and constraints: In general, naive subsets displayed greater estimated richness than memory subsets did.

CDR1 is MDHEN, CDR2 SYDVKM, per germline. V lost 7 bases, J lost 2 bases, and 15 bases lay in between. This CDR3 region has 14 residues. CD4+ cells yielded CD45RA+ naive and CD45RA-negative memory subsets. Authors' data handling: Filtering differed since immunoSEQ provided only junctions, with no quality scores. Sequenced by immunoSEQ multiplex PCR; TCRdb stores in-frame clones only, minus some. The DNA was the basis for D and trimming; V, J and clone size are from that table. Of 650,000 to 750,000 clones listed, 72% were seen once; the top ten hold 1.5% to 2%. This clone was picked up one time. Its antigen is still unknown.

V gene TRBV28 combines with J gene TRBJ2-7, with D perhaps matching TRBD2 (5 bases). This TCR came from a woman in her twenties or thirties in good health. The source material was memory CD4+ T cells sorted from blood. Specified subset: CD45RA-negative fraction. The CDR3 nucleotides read TGTGCCAGCACGTCCAGCGGAGACGCCTACGAGCAGTACTTC. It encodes CASTSSGDAYEQYF.